This TCR beta chain was profiled in a study of blood T cell repertoires in COVID-19. Study processing details: Counts of nucleated cells, estimated from reference gene primer amplification, were obtained. Clones were read by immunoSEQ multiplex PCR, and TCRdb kept only the in-frame ones, dropping some. D and trimming come from the DNA, and the V and J calls and clone size come from that table. The table has approximately 110,000 clones, 75% to 90% seen once. V gave up 3 bases and J gave up 1 base, with 14 bases separating them. The CDR3 has 17 residues. Germline V CDR1 and CDR2: KGHDR, SFDVKD. The chain combines TRBV24-1 with TRBJ2-2, with D perhaps matching TRBD2 (7 bases). Sequenced sample: peripheral blood. This sequence was found in a human donor in a cohort sampled during active COVID-19. The CDR3 protein is CATSDIGRTENTGELFF. In DNA, the CDR3 is TGTGCCACCAGTGATATCGGGAGGACAGAGAACACCGGGGAGCTGTTTTTT.